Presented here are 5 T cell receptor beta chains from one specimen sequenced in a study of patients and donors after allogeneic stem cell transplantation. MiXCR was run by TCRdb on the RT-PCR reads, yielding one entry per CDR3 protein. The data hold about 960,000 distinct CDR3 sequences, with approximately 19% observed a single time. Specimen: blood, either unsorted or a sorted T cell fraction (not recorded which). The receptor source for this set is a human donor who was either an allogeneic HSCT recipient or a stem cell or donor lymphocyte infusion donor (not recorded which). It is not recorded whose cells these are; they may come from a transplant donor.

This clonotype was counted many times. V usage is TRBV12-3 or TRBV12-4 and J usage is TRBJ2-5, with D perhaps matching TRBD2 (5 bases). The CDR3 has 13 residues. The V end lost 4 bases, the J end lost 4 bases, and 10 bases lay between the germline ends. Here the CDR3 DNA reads TGTGCCAGCAGTTACGGCCGGGGAGAGACCCAGTACTTC. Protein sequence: CASSYGRGETQYF.

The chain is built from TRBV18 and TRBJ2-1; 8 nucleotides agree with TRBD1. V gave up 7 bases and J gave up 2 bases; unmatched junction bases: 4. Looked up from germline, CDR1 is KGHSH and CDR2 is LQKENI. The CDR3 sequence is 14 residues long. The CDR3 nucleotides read TGTGCCAGCTACTCAGGGGGCCCCTACAATGAGCAGTTCTTC. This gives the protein CASYSGGPYNEQFF.

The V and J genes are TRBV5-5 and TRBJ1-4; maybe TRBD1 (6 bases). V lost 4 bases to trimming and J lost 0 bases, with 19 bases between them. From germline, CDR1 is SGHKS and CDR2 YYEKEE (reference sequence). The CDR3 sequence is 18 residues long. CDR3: CASSPAPTGPATNEKLFF. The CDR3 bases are TGTGCCAGCAGCCCAGCTCCCACAGGGCCTGCAACTAATGAAAAACTGTTTTTT.

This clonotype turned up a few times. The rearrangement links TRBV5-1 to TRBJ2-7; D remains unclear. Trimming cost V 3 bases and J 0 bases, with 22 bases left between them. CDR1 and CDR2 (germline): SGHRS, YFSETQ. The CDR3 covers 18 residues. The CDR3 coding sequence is TGCGCCAGCAGCTCCCGGGTCAAAGGGCTTACGAGCTCCTACGAGCAGTACTTC. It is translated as CASSSRVKGLTSSYEQYF.

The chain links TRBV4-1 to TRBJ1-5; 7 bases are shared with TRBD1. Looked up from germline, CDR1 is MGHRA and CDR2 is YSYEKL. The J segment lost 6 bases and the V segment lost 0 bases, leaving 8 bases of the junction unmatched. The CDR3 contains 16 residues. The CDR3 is CASSQDPAGGGQPQHF. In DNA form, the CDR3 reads TGCGCCAGCAGCCAAGACCCGGCAGGGGGGGGTCAGCCCCAGCATTTT.